These 24 T cell receptor beta chains share one sample of origin, sequenced in a study of T cells in Graves' hyperthyroidism and ophthalmopathy. The TCR beta CDR3 regions underwent amplification using RNA transcripts as the source. HTBI primers were the set used in a first-round RT-PCR of the TCR CDR3. TCRdb itself ran the multiplex PCR reads through MiXCR, one entry per CDR3 protein. The sample lists 300,000 to 350,000 distinct CDR3 sequences, approximately 13% seen once, with about 22% in the top ten. Sequenced input: blood. The receptors were sampled from a woman aged 25 to 45 with Graves' hyperthyroidism.

This clonotype was counted ten times or more. The chain recombines TRBV28 with TRBJ2-1; 12 bases map to TRBD2. V lost 5 bases, J lost 15 bases, and 5 bases stayed unmatched. This CDR3 has 12 residues. Germline CDR1 is MDHEN and CDR2 is SYDVKM. As DNA, the CDR3 is TGTGCCAGCAGTATACTAGCGGGAGGTTTGTTCTTC. This encodes CASSILAGGLFF.

This clonotype was seen a handful of times. V usage is TRBV29-1 and J usage is TRBJ2-2; 7 bases are shared with TRBD2. The ends lost 8 bases at V and 2 bases at J; junction bases unmatched: 8. The CDR3 has 14 residues. In germline, CDR1 is SQVTM, CDR2 ANQGSEA. The CDR3 DNA reads TGCAGCACCCGCGGGGGTGTTAACACCGGGGAGCTGTTTTTT. Amino acid sequence: CSTRGGVNTGELFF.

The sample holds a few counts of this clonotype. The chain is built from TRBV15 and TRBJ1-1; 7 nucleotides agree with TRBD1. Trimming took 3 bases from V and 1 from J; bases not matched to a gene: 2. The germline V gene has CDR1 LNHNV and CDR2 YYDKDF (reference sequence). The CDR3 is made up of 14 amino acids. The CDR3 bases are TGTGCCACCAGCAGGGACAGGAGGAACACTGAAGCTTTCTTT. Protein product: CATSRDRRNTEAFF. Drawing the rest from reference TRBV15 and TRBJ1-1, the complete variable domain is DAMVIQNPRYQVTQFGKPVTLSCSQTLNHNVMYWYQQKSSQAPKLLFHYYDKDFNNEADTPDNFQSRRPNTSFCFLDIRSPGLGDTAMYLCATSRDRRNTEAFFGQGTRLTVV.

The rearrangement joins TRBV7-2 to TRBJ1-5, with 8 bases that match TRBD1. J lost 4 bases, V lost 4 bases, and 12 bases had no gene match. The germline V gene encodes CDR1 SGHTA and CDR2 FQGNSA. This CDR3 is built from 17 residues. The CDR3 DNA reads as TGTGCCAGCAGCTGGACTCCGGGACAGGACCTTAATCAGCCCCAGCATTTT. Translating gives CASSWTPGQDLNQPQHF.

This clonotype was seen a few times. This sequence joins TRBV30 and TRBJ2-2, with 8 bases aligning to TRBD2. The J segment lost 6 bases and the V segment lost 7 bases, leaving 10 bases of the junction unmatched. The CDR3 is 14 residues long. The germline gives CDR1 GTSNPN, CDR2 SVGIG (reference sequence). CDR3 nucleotide sequence: TGTGCCTATTCTAGCGGGTACGATTCCGGGGAGCTGTTTTTT. As protein: CAYSSGYDSGELFF.

The chain uses TRBV6-1 and TRBJ1-1; 9 positions match TRBD1. V gave up 6 bases and J gave up 1 base; unmatched junction bases: 6. CDR3 length: 15 residues. From germline, CDR1 is MNHNS and CDR2 SASEGT. CDR3 in amino acids: CASRGDRVGNTEAFF. CDR3 nucleotide sequence: TGTGCCAGCAGGGGGGACAGGGTCGGGAACACTGAAGCTTTCTTT.

This clonotype was picked up many times. The chain has TRBV27 and TRBJ2-3, with a weak D call TRBD2 (5 bases). Germline V CDR1 and CDR2: MNHEY, SMNVEV (reference sequence). Trimming removed 3 bases at V and 2 bases at J, with 9 bases between. This CDR3 spans 14 amino acids. CDR3 in amino acids: CASSLGSPTDTQYF. Written as DNA, the CDR3 is TGTGCCAGCAGTTTGGGGAGCCCCACAGATACGCAGTATTTT.

This chain joins TRBV28 and TRBJ1-6; 7 positions agree with TRBD1. J lost 10 bases, V lost 9 bases, and 15 bases had no gene match. The germline gives CDR1 MDHEN, CDR2 SYDVKM. The CDR3 has 15 amino acids. In DNA, the CDR3 is TGTGCCAGTTATTCCGGGACAGCTGTTAACTCACCCCTCCACTTT. Protein sequence: CASYSGTAVNSPLHF.

A remark on this clonotype: This CDR3 fails to terminate in the conserved phenylalanine or tryptophan, so it likely reflects a read error. This chain joins TRBV24-1 and TRBJ1-5, with 9 bases that match TRBD1. V was clipped by 9 bases and J by 9 bases; unmatched bases: 5. In germline, CDR1 is KGHDR, CDR2 SFDVKD. CDR3 size: 12 residues. CDR3: CATSGQGTPQHL. Here the CDR3 DNA reads TGTGCCACCTCCGGACAGGGGACGCCCCAGCATCTT.

Regarding this clonotype: Germline is not matched at one junction end, which may reflect a read error. This chain uses TRBV7-2 with TRBJ1-2; D gene unclear. The CDR3 runs 10 residues. From germline, CDR1 is SGHTA and CDR2 FQGNSA. Here the CDR3 DNA reads TGTGCCAGCAGCAGTGGACCGCTGCACTTC. Translating gives CASSSGPLHF.

The gene calls are TRBV19 and TRBJ2-1, with unresolved D. The CDR3 length is 13 residues. Germline V gene sequence: CDR1 LNHDA, CDR2 SQIVND (reference sequence). Between the trimmed V and J ends, which lost 6 bases and 7 bases, there was a span of 13 bases. The CDR3 reads CASRDKEKNEQFF. CDR3 in DNA: TGTGCCAGTAGGGATAAGGAGAAAAATGAGCAGTTCTTC.

The chain recombines TRBV9 with TRBJ2-7, with 9 bases matching TRBD1. This CDR3 has 15 residues. Germline V CDR1 and CDR2: SGDLS, YYNGEE. Trimming removed 3 bases from V and 5 bases from J; junction bases left unmatched: 9. The CDR3 nucleotides read TGTGCCAGCAGCGAAGACGGACAGGGGTATAACGAGCAGTACTTC. This translates into CASSEDGQGYNEQYF.

This clonotype was counted many times. The chain combines TRBV2 with TRBJ1-1; TRBD1 might be the D (5 bases). V was clipped by 6 bases and J by 6 bases, with 11 bases between them. This CDR3 is 12 amino acids long. Germline lookup yields CDR1 SNHLY and CDR2 FYNNEI. CDR3 DNA sequence: TGTGCCAGCAGCGGGGCTGGGGCTGAAGCTTTCTTT. It codes for CASSGAGAEAFF.

The chain employs TRBV7-2 and TRBJ2-4; D gene uncertain. The CDR3 length is 16 residues. Germline assignment: CDR1 SGHTA and CDR2 FQGNSA. Trimming stripped 4 bases from V and 1 base from J, with 14 bases between. In DNA form, the CDR3 reads TGTGCCAGCAGCTCTTCCCGGAGCTGGGCCAAAAACATTCAGTACTTC. As protein: CASSSSRSWAKNIQYF.

This clonotype was detected only a few times. The genes are TRBV4-1 and TRBJ2-7, with D perhaps TRBD2 (6 bases). Trimming cost V 4 bases and J 0 bases, with 10 bases left between them. CDR3 length equals 14 residues. The germline V gene encodes CDR1 MGHRA and CDR2 YSYEKL. The CDR3 DNA reads as TGCGCCAGCAGCCGGGACTCTGCCTCCTACGAGCAGTACTTC. It yields the protein CASSRDSASYEQYF.

The V and J genes are TRBV6-4 and TRBJ2-3, with D unresolved. The germline V and J ends were trimmed by 3 bases and 0 bases, with 19 bases remaining between them. This CDR3 is 18 amino acids long. Germline assignment: CDR1 MRHNA and CDR2 SNTAGT. CDR3 residues: CASSDSFQRETSTDTQYF. The CDR3, as DNA: TGTGCCAGCAGTGATTCCTTCCAACGCGAGACTAGCACAGATACGCAGTATTTT.

This clonotype was seen only a few times. The chain is built from TRBV19 and TRBJ1-2; D is possibly TRBD1 (6 bases). CDR1 and CDR2 (germline): LNHDA, SQIVND (reference sequence). V gave up 5 bases and J gave up 8 bases, with 18 bases separating them. The CDR3 length is 14 residues. In DNA, the CDR3 is TGTGCCAGTAGTCCCTACGACAGGCGAGGAGGCTACACCTTC. Protein: CASSPYDRRGGYTF.

This clonotype appeared a few times. V gene TRBV6-1 combines with J gene TRBJ2-3; TRBD2 might be the D (5 bases). This CDR3 region has 11 residues. Germline V CDR1 and CDR2: MNHNS, SASEGT. Trimming shortened V by 10 bases and J by 4 bases, and 9 bases separated the two germline ends. The CDR3 region has the DNA TGTGCCACCCGAGCGGCAGATACGCAGTATTTT. This gives the protein CATRAADTQYF.

This clonotype has at least ten counts. V gene TRBV5-1 combines with J gene TRBJ2-7, with TRBD1 matching 7 bases. Germline values: CDR1 SGHRS, CDR2 YFSETQ. The CDR3 sequence is 15 residues long. The V gene end was trimmed by 4 bases and the J gene end by 2 bases; junction bases not matched to a gene: 9. For the CDR3, the DNA is TGCGCCAGCAGCCCGGAAGGGGGCTTCACCTACGAGCAGTACTTC. It codes for CASSPEGGFTYEQYF.

This clonotype showed up many times. This chain uses TRBV7-9 with TRBJ2-3; D gene ambiguous. Per the germline V gene, CDR1 is SEHNR and CDR2 is FQNEAQ (reference sequence). The CDR3 runs to 14 residues. V lost 1 base and J 0 bases, leaving 5 bases between the germline ends. The CDR3 reads CASSLVGSTDTQYF. The CDR3 DNA is TGTGCCAGCAGCTTAGTTGGCAGCACAGATACGCAGTATTTT.

This chain connects TRBV18 to TRBJ2-1, with unresolved D. CDR1 and CDR2 from the germline V gene are KGHSH and LQKENI. V lost 4 bases and J lost 6, with 7 bases in between. The CDR3 sequence is 12 residues long. In DNA form, the CDR3 reads TGTGCCAGCTCACGGGTCATCAATGAGCAGTTCTTC. Residues: CASSRVINEQFF.

This clonotype has ten or more counts. The genes are TRBV28 and TRBJ1-4; no definite D call. This CDR3 contains 18 residues. V lost 1 base to trimming and J lost 3 bases, with 18 bases between them. Germline CDR1 MDHEN, CDR2 SYDVKM. CDR3 DNA: TGTGCCAGCAGTTTATCTCACTCAAAAGGTTTGGCTAATGAAAAACTGTTTTTT. Translating gives CASSLSHSKGLANEKLFF. The whole variable domain, filled in from reference TRBV28 and TRBJ1-4, reads DVKVTQSSRYLVKRTGEKVFLECVQDMDHENMFWYRQDPGLGLRLIYFSYDVKMKEKGDIPEGYSVSREKKERFSLILESASTNQTSMYLCASSLSHSKGLANEKLFFGSGTQLSVL.

This clonotype was counted only a few times. The chain joins TRBV20-1 to TRBJ2-7; 11 bases fit TRBD1. The germline CDR1 and CDR2 sequences are DFQATT and SNEGSKA (reference sequence). This CDR3 comprises 14 residues. V lost 2 bases to trimming and J lost 5 bases; unmatched junction nucleotides: 5. The CDR3 region is CSARTGTGGNEQYF. CDR3 bases: TGCAGTGCTAGAACCGGGACAGGGGGTAACGAGCAGTACTTC.

This clonotype was found a few times. V gene TRBV13 combines with J gene TRBJ2-3; 11 bases are shared with TRBD2. Germline V gives CDR1 PRHDT, CDR2 FYEKMQ (reference sequence). The J segment lost 5 bases and the V segment lost 5 bases, leaving 9 bases of the junction unmatched. This CDR3 comprises 16 residues. Written as DNA, the CDR3 is TGTGCCAGCAGCACAACCACTAGCGGGAGAGGAGATACGCAGTATTTT. Its translation: CASSTTTSGRGDTQYF.